The clone carrying this TCR beta chain was observed many times. What it binds is not known. This record belongs to a study of T-cell memory formation after mild COVID-19. For the study at large: Across donors, TCR clusters were largely donor specific. Study observations and caveats: Balance between CD4 and CD8 was seen in clones contracting day 15 to 85, and a CD4+ lean was seen in later expanders.

Researchers used 5'RACE with constant-segment primers to make TCR alpha and TCR beta cDNA libraries that carry sample barcodes and UMIs. In TCRdb, the 5' RACE reads were re-called with MiXCR into one record per CDR3 protein. The repertoire holds 250,000 to 300,000 distinct CDR3 sequences, with less than 20% as singletons. The CDR3 covers 16 residues. V lost 3 bases to trimming and J lost 7 bases; unmatched junction nucleotides: 12. Germline V CDR1 and CDR2: MGHRA, YSYEKL. Sequences were obtained from PBMCs or a T cell subset sorted from them (not recorded which). This clonotype originated in a young man who had mild COVID-19 (a few samples of this study predate the infection). Cell type and time point are not known. The gene calls are TRBV4-1 and TRBJ1-2; 9 bases are shared with TRBD1. The CDR3 is CASSHYLRDRESGYTF. The CDR3, as DNA: TGCGCCAGCAGCCATTACCTCCGGGACAGGGAAAGTGGCTACACCTTC.